The 28 T cell receptor beta chains in this list originate from one sample, sequenced in a study of blood T cell repertoires in COVID-19. Repertoires were generated with immunoSEQ multiplex PCR, while TCRdb's copy carries only in-frame clones and drops some. The sample holds some 93,000 clones, approximately 85% seen once. Sequencing used peripheral blood. These receptors came from a man in his sixties with acute or convalescent COVID-19.

The rearrangement links TRBV7-2 to TRBJ2-3; 10 bases line up with TRBD2. The CDR3 spans 14 residues. From germline, CDR1 is SGHTA and CDR2 FQGNSA. The J segment lost 2 bases and the V segment lost 10 bases, leaving 6 bases of the junction unmatched. DNA for the CDR3: TGTGCCACTAGCGGGGGCCCCCTCACAGATACGCAGTATTTT. Translating it yields CATSGGPLTDTQYF.

The chain links TRBV14 to TRBJ2-3; maybe TRBD2 (8 bases). This CDR3 is built from 17 residues. The V gene lost 1 base and the J gene lost 0 bases, with 14 bases spanning the gap. Germline CDR1 SGHDN, CDR2 FVKESK. CDR3 nucleotides: TGTGCCAGCAGCCAAGGAGGGGGCGGGAGGAGCACAGATACGCAGTATTTT. Translating gives CASSQGGGGRSTDTQYF.

The chain combines TRBV6-4 with TRBJ2-2; weak D call: TRBD1 (5 bases). The length of the CDR3 is 14 residues. Trimming shortened V by 6 bases and J by 1 base, and 9 bases separated the two germline ends. CDR1 and CDR2 from the germline V gene are MRHNA and SNTAGT. The CDR3 DNA reads as TGTGCCAGCAGCAGGGTAGTGAACACCGGGGAGCTGTTTTTT. Its translation: CASSRVVNTGELFF.

The rearrangement uses TRBV4-3 and TRBJ1-1; D not certain. Germline V lookup: CDR1 LGHNA, CDR2 YSLEER. The CDR3 spans 14 residues. The V gene lost 0 bases and the J gene lost 4 bases, with 9 bases spanning the gap. DNA of the CDR3: TGCGCCAGCAGCCAAGAGCGGGTGGGCACTGAAGCTTTCTTT. Translating it yields CASSQERVGTEAFF.

This clone was seen once. The genes are TRBV2 and TRBJ2-1; TRBD2 agrees at 7 bases. The CDR3 is made up of 14 amino acids. The ends lost 6 bases at V and 2 bases at J; junction bases unmatched: 4. Germline V lookup: CDR1 SNHLY, CDR2 FYNNEI. DNA of the CDR3: TGTGCCAGCAGCCTAGGACTAGCCTACAATGAGCAGTTCTTC. It is translated as CASSLGLAYNEQFF.

This rearrangement joins TRBV6-1 to TRBJ1-2; 11 bases fit TRBD1. CDR1 and CDR2 (germline): MNHNS, SASEGT. V lost 4 bases, J lost 1 base, and 8 bases stayed unmatched. The CDR3 runs 17 residues. For the CDR3, the DNA is TGTGCCAGCAGTGCGTTCGGACAGGGGGCTAGTAACTATGGCTACACCTTC. It yields the protein CASSAFGQGASNYGYTF.

The J gene is TRBJ2-1, the V gene TRBV7-9, with D possibly matching TRBD1 (5 bases). With 5 bases removed from V and 5 bases from J, the gap between germline ends came to 16 bases. Germline lookup yields CDR1 SEHNR and CDR2 FQNEAQ (reference sequence). This CDR3 is built from 15 residues. CDR3 in amino acids: CASSPTYPGHNEQFF. The CDR3 nucleotides read TGTGCCAGCAGCCCCACGTACCCAGGGCACAATGAGCAGTTCTTC.

The chain joins TRBV7-9 to TRBJ1-1; perhaps TRBD1 as D (5 bases). The CDR3 loop spans 14 amino acids. The V gene lost 1 base and the J gene lost 4 bases, with 10 bases spanning the gap. Germline V lookup: CDR1 SEHNR, CDR2 FQNEAQ (reference sequence). CDR3 sequence (DNA): TGTGCCAGCAGCTTAGAAGGGGTAGGCACTGAAGCTTTCTTT. Its translation: CASSLEGVGTEAFF.

This clone was counted once. Within the sample, other DNA sequences also encode this same CDR3. The chain joins TRBV3-1 (or the pseudogene TRBV3-2) to TRBJ1-5; D gene unclear. The CDR3 consists of 14 residues. Germline assignment: CDR1 LGHDT and CDR2 YNNKEL (reference sequence). V dropped 1 base and J dropped 2 bases, with 6 bases sitting between them. The CDR3 coding sequence is TGTGCCAGCAGCCAAGGGGGAGGCAATCAGCCCCAGCATTTT. Amino acids: CASSQGGGNQPQHF.

This sequence joins TRBV19 and TRBJ2-1; 8 bases map to TRBD2. CDR1 and CDR2 from the germline V gene are LNHDA and SQIVND (reference sequence). The CDR3 extends over 16 amino acids. V lost 1 base to trimming and J lost 7 bases; unmatched junction nucleotides: 9. CDR3 protein: CASSIGPGTRVNEQFF. In DNA, the CDR3 is TGTGCCAGTAGTATAGGACCCGGGACTAGAGTGAATGAGCAGTTCTTC.

The chain carries TRBV11-3 and TRBJ2-1, with 7 nucleotides matching TRBD2. Trimming at V came to 3 bases and at J to 0 bases, leaving 2 bases not matched to a gene. The CDR3 runs to 15 residues. Per the germline V gene, CDR1 is SGHNT and CDR2 is YENEEA. CDR3 amino acids: CASSLRGSSYNEQFF. The CDR3 nucleotides are TGTGCCAGCAGCTTGCGGGGGAGCTCCTACAATGAGCAGTTCTTC.

As DNA, the CDR3 is TGTGCCAGTGCAAACGGGAGGGTTACCGGGGAGCTGTTTTTT. This codes for CASANGRVTGELFF. The chain couples TRBV19 to TRBJ2-2; TRBD2 matches 8 bases. Trimming took 8 bases from V and 5 from J; bases not matched to a gene: 7. The CDR3 has 14 residues. Germline CDR1 and CDR2: LNHDA and SQIVND (reference sequence). Combining the CDR3 with reference TRBV19 and TRBJ2-2 gives the whole variable domain DGGITQSPKYLFRKEGQNVTLSCEQNLNHDAMYWYRQDPGQGLRLIYYSQIVNDFQKGDIAEGYSVSREKKESFPLTVTSAQKNPTAFYLCASANGRVTGELFFGEGSRLTVL.

The DNA for the CDR3 is TGTGCCAGCAGCGTAGATGAGGGAGACATTCAGTACTTC. Translation: CASSVDEGDIQYF. The chain has TRBV9 and TRBJ2-4, with a tentative D call TRBD2 (5 bases). This CDR3 is built from 13 residues. Germline CDR1 is SGDLS and CDR2 is YYNGEE. V was pared by 0 bases and J by 8 bases, with 9 bases between.

J is TRBJ2-5 and V is TRBV4-2, with 12 bases aligning to TRBD2. This CDR3 is built from 20 residues. CDR1 is LGHNA and CDR2 is YNFKEQ in the germline V gene. The J segment lost 1 base and the V segment lost 1 base, leaving 13 bases of the junction unmatched. The CDR3 region is CASSQVASGRVSAVQETQYF. The CDR3 DNA sequence: TGTGCCAGCAGCCAAGTGGCTAGCGGGAGGGTTTCCGCCGTCCAAGAGACCCAGTACTTC.

This chain links TRBV15 with TRBJ2-3; tentative D call: TRBD1 (6 bases). With 11 bases removed from V and 2 bases from J, the gap between germline ends came to 14 bases. The CDR3 has 13 residues. Per the germline V gene, CDR1 is LNHNV and CDR2 is YYDKDF (reference sequence). The CDR3 DNA sequence: TGTGCCTTAGAGGACAGATTCACAGATACGCAGTATTTT. This gives the protein CALEDRFTDTQYF.

The sample holds a few counts of this clone. The CDR3 DNA reads as TGTGCCAGCACCCCGACCCCGACTAGCGGTTCCTCCTACGAGCAGTACTTC. Amino acids: CASTPTPTSGSSYEQYF. The rearrangement links TRBV6-2 or TRBV6-3 to TRBJ2-7, with TRBD2 identical over 9 bases. J was trimmed by 0 bases and V by 7 bases; bases with no gene match: 13. The CDR3 loop spans 17 amino acids. Germline CDR1 MNHEY, CDR2 SVGEGT.

The rearrangement links TRBV6-1 to TRBJ2-1; the match to TRBD2 covers 7 bases. Germline-derived CDR1 and CDR2 are MNHNS and SASEGT. Losses at the gene ends were 0 bases for V and 8 bases for J; bases not matched to a gene: 13. The CDR3 loop spans 17 amino acids. CDR3 sequence: CASSEALWASGGDEQFF. The CDR3, as DNA: TGTGCCAGCAGTGAAGCGCTTTGGGCTAGCGGTGGGGATGAGCAGTTCTTC.

The V call is TRBV24-1, the J call TRBJ2-1; 10 bases align to TRBD2. This CDR3 has 20 residues. With V trimmed by 4 bases and J by 1 base, 15 bases remained unmatched. Germline loops: CDR1 KGHDR, CDR2 SFDVKD. The CDR3 reads CATSDSPHASGGLSYNEQFF. CDR3 nucleotides: TGTGCCACCAGTGACTCGCCCCACGCTAGCGGGGGCTTATCCTACAATGAGCAGTTCTTC.

This chain connects TRBV14 to TRBJ2-2; 8 bases match TRBD2. V was clipped by 1 base and J by 3 bases; unmatched bases: 4. The CDR3 consists of 16 residues. CDR1 and CDR2 (germline): SGHDN, FVKESK. The CDR3 here is CASSQAGGPHTGELFF. CDR3 nucleotides: TGTGCCAGCAGCCAAGCGGGAGGGCCCCACACCGGGGAGCTGTTTTTT.

V usage is TRBV18 and J usage is TRBJ2-7; a weak D match, TRBD1 (8 bases). The CDR3 is 15 residues long. The V gene lost 6 bases and the J gene lost 3 bases, with 18 bases spanning the gap. Germline V gene lookup returns CDR1 KGHSH and CDR2 LQKENI. DNA of the CDR3: TGTGCCAGCTCCTGGGAGGGACAGGTTCTCTACGAGCAGTACTTC. Its translation: CASSWEGQVLYEQYF.

The chain links TRBV30 to TRBJ1-2, with D possibly being TRBD1 (6 bases). The CDR3 is 11 residues long. Germline loops: CDR1 GTSNPN, CDR2 SVGIG (reference sequence). V shed 4 bases and J shed 7 bases, with 10 bases lying between them. The CDR3 reads CAWKYRAGYTF. The CDR3 DNA reads TGTGCCTGGAAGTACAGGGCTGGCTACACCTTC.

The rearrangement uses TRBV12-3 or TRBV12-4 and TRBJ1-2; the D is unclear. This CDR3 has 13 amino acids. The V end lost 5 bases, the J end lost 1 base, and 8 bases lay between the germline ends. CDR3 bases: TGTGCCAGCAGTCAACAGAATAACTATGGCTACACCTTC. Translating it yields CASSQQNNYGYTF.

The table lists this clone with a few counts. This chain uses TRBV30 with TRBJ1-6; the D is unclear. The V gene's germline CDR1 is GTSNPN and CDR2 SVGIG (reference sequence). CDR3 length: 13 amino acids. Trimming stripped 1 base from V and 7 bases from J, with 8 bases between. DNA of the CDR3: TGTGCCTGGAGTGGGGGAGGGAATTCACCCCTCCACTTT. The encoded protein is CAWSGGGNSPLHF.

V and J are TRBV7-3 and TRBJ2-3, with a possible D match to TRBD2 (7 bases). Germline lookup yields CDR1 SGHTA and CDR2 FQGTGA. V was pared by 2 bases and J by 2 bases, with 8 bases between. The length of the CDR3 is 14 residues. The CDR3 is CASSLAGATDTQYF. The CDR3 DNA reads TGTGCCAGCAGCTTAGCGGGGGCCACAGATACGCAGTATTTT.

V is TRBV19 and J is TRBJ1-2; TRBD1 aligns across 7 bases. The CDR3 loop spans 15 amino acids. Trimming cost V 6 bases and J 5 bases; bases outside gene matches: 12. The germline V gene has CDR1 LNHDA and CDR2 SQIVND (reference sequence). CDR3 amino acids: CASSHLTGSGYGYTF. CDR3 nucleotide sequence: TGTGCCAGTAGCCACCTGACAGGGTCTGGGTATGGCTACACCTTC.

This chain links TRBV11-1 with TRBJ1-2, with D tentatively TRBD1 (6 bases). CDR1 SGHAT and CDR2 FQDESV come from the germline V gene (reference sequence). V dropped 6 bases and J dropped 4 bases, with 15 bases sitting between them. The CDR3 is 14 amino acids. The CDR3 DNA reads TGTGCCAGCAGTCGACCAGGGGAAGCCTATGGCTACACCTTC. Translated, it gives CASSRPGEAYGYTF.

The chain joins TRBV11-2 to TRBJ2-7; a weak D match, TRBD2 (6 bases). The CDR3 totals 15 residues. Trimming left V 6 bases short and J 3 bases short, with 18 bases between. Germline V CDR1 and CDR2: SGHAT, FQNNGV. CDR3 DNA: TGTGCCAGCAGTCCCAGGTTGGGGGGAAACTACGAGCAGTACTTC. Its translation: CASSPRLGGNYEQYF.

The gene calls are TRBV5-1 and TRBJ2-5, with TRBD2 as a possible D gene (5 bases). V was pared by 0 bases and J by 5 bases, with 11 bases between. The V gene's germline CDR1 is SGHRS and CDR2 YFSETQ. The CDR3 is 14 residues long. The CDR3 region is CASSLGASLETQYF. The DNA of the CDR3 is TGCGCCAGCAGCTTGGGTGCTAGCCTGGAGACCCAGTACTTC.